This entry lists 26 T cell receptor beta chains sequenced from one sample in a study of stem cell transplantation in POMP-related autoinflammatory disease. The repertoire was sequenced with immunoSEQ multiplex PCR; TCRdb's copy has only in-frame clones and lacks some. The table records over 60,000 clones, approximately 90% of them present only once. Sequences were derived from CD4+ T cells from PBMCs, sampled after stem cell transplantation. The source of these receptors is a human patient with POMP-related autoinflammation and immune dysregulation (PRAID). Part of the T cells may come from the graft donor.

The chain uses TRBV28 and TRBJ1-5; tentatively, D is TRBD1 (5 bases). V was trimmed by 2 bases and J by 11 bases, leaving 22 bases between them. The CDR3 loop spans 16 amino acids. Per germline, CDR1 MDHEN and CDR2 SYDVKM. CDR3 nucleotides: TGTGCCAGCAGTTTAGCCGGCAGGGCCCACACGACGGCCCAGCATTTT. It translates to CASSLAGRAHTTAQHF.

Turning to this clone: At one end, the junction sequence differs from germline, possibly due to a read error. The chain uses TRBV19 and TRBJ1-4; D gene ambiguous. In germline, CDR1 is LNHDA, CDR2 SQIVND (reference sequence). The CDR3 length is 13 residues. In DNA form, the CDR3 reads TGTGCCAGTAGTACTCCGGGAGGTGTCCGAACCGGCTTT. This gives the protein CASSTPGGVRTGF. The full variable domain, in which reference TRBV19 and TRBJ1-4 provide the parts outside the CDR3, is DGGITQSPKYLFRKEGQNVTLSCEQNLNHDAMYWYRQDPGQGLRLIYYSQIVNDFQKGDIAEGYSVSREKKESFPLTVTSAQKNPTAFYLCASSTPGGVRTGFGSGTQLSVL.

The chain carries TRBV11-2 and TRBJ2-7, with TRBD2 matching over 7 bases. Germline CDR1 and CDR2: SGHAT and FQNNGV. V was clipped by 2 bases and J by 4 bases; unmatched bases: 17. This CDR3 comprises 18 residues. The CDR3 loop is CASSLPPPRGDRRYEQYF. Written as DNA, the CDR3 is TGTGCCAGCAGCTTACCCCCTCCCCGGGGGGACCGCCGATACGAGCAGTACTTC.

The V and J genes are TRBV11-2 and TRBJ1-1; no definite D call. V lost 5 bases to trimming and J lost 3 bases, with 13 bases between them. Germline V gene sequence: CDR1 SGHAT, CDR2 FQNNGV. CDR3 length equals 14 residues. This chain's CDR3 is CASSPDLAHTEAFF. DNA of the CDR3: TGTGCCAGCAGCCCAGACCTGGCCCACACTGAAGCTTTCTTT.

In its sample, this clone was seen once. The chain recombines TRBV19 with TRBJ2-3; 10 positions match TRBD1. V gave up 6 bases and J gave up 3 bases; unmatched junction bases: 6. In germline, CDR1 is LNHDA, CDR2 SQIVND (reference sequence). The CDR3 is 15 amino acids. Here the CDR3 reads CASSSDRGPTDTQYF. The CDR3 coding sequence is TGTGCCAGTAGCTCCGACAGGGGGCCGACAGATACGCAGTATTTT.

This clone was detected only once. The V gene is TRBV28, the J gene TRBJ1-5, with D tentatively TRBD1 (5 bases). The CDR3 has 15 amino acids. V was clipped by 6 bases and J by 0 bases, with 12 bases between them. CDR1 is MDHEN, CDR2 SYDVKM, per germline. The DNA for the CDR3 is TGTGCCAGCAGGGGGGGGATATATAGCAATCAGCCCCAGCATTTT. Encoded protein: CASRGGIYSNQPQHF.

The CDR3 DNA reads TGCGCCAGCAGCTCGGGTCAGACCGGGGAGCTGTTTTTT. Its protein is CASSSGQTGELFF. V and J are TRBV5-1 and TRBJ2-2, with D unclear. V was shortened by 3 bases and J by 5 bases, with 8 bases between the two germline ends. Germline V lookup: CDR1 SGHRS, CDR2 YFSETQ. This CDR3 comprises 13 residues.

This clone was counted once. The rearrangement uses TRBV3-1 (or the pseudogene TRBV3-2) and TRBJ2-5; D is unclear. Germline V gene sequence: CDR1 LGHDT, CDR2 YNNKEL (reference sequence). The V end lost 1 base, the J end lost 5 bases, and 5 bases lay between the germline ends. CDR3 length equals 12 residues. This CDR3 reads CASSQGVETQYF. The DNA for the CDR3 is TGTGCCAGCAGCCAAGGGGTCGAGACCCAGTACTTC.

V usage is TRBV4-2 and J usage is TRBJ1-3; D gene unclear. The CDR3 runs 17 residues. V lost 0 bases and J 0 bases, leaving 12 bases between the germline ends. Looked up from germline, CDR1 is LGHNA and CDR2 is YNFKEQ. The CDR3 DNA sequence: TGTGCCAGCAGCCAAGATGAATGGACGAGCTCTGGAAACACCATATATTTT. Protein: CASSQDEWTSSGNTIYF.

The chain is built from TRBV5-1 and TRBJ2-1; 13 bases agree with TRBD2. The CDR3 consists of 16 residues. V shed 1 base and J 10 bases; nucleotides not matched to a gene: 8. Germline V gene sequence: CDR1 SGHRS, CDR2 YFSETQ. In DNA, the CDR3 is TGCGCCAGCAGCTTGAGGTCACTAGCGGGGGGGCAGGAGCAGTTCTTC. This encodes CASSLRSLAGGQEQFF.

The chain carries TRBV3-1 (or the pseudogene TRBV3-2) and TRBJ2-5; 10 bases align to TRBD2. J gave up 5 bases and V 3 bases, and 6 bases lay outside the gene matches. The CDR3 has 15 amino acids. Germline CDR1 LGHDT, CDR2 YNNKEL (reference sequence). The CDR3 reads CASSHSGGLRETQYF. The CDR3 nucleotides read TGTGCCAGCAGCCATAGCGGGGGGCTTCGGGAGACCCAGTACTTC.

V gene TRBV6-5 combines with J gene TRBJ1-3; no firm D call. Trimming shortened V by 0 bases and J by 8 bases, and 11 bases separated the two germline ends. Germline CDR1 is MNHEY and CDR2 is SVGAGI. There are 14 residues in the CDR3. The CDR3 region has the DNA TGTGCCAGCAGTTACTCCGGACTGCAGTACACCATATATTTT. It translates to CASSYSGLQYTIYF.

The chain is built from TRBV6-1 and TRBJ2-1, with a tentative D call TRBD1 (5 bases). Trimming left V 4 bases short and J 0 bases short, with 25 bases between. Germline CDR1 MNHNS, CDR2 SASEGT. This CDR3 has 20 amino acids. The CDR3: CASSVLPRAYFDVSYNEQFF. In nucleotides, the CDR3 is TGTGCCAGCAGTGTCCTCCCCAGGGCTTATTTTGACGTCTCCTACAATGAGCAGTTCTTC.

The V call is TRBV2, the J call TRBJ1-4; no definite D call. The CDR3 totals 15 residues. Trimming removed 8 bases from V and 7 bases from J, with 20 bases in between. Germline V gives CDR1 SNHLY, CDR2 FYNNEI. CDR3 DNA sequence: TGTGCCAGCGTACTAGGTGATTCGGGTGTTGAAAAACTGTTTTTT. The encoded protein is CASVLGDSGVEKLFF.

J is TRBJ1-1 and V is TRBV6-2 or TRBV6-3; D remains unclear. V was pared by 5 bases and J by 7 bases, with 20 bases between. The CDR3 spans 15 residues. Germline V gene lookup returns CDR1 MNHEY and CDR2 SVGEGT. DNA of the CDR3: TGTGCCAGCAGTCAAGATCCTGTAGTGTATGGTGAAGCTTTCTTT. Protein sequence: CASSQDPVVYGEAFF.

The chain carries TRBV3-1 (or the pseudogene TRBV3-2) and TRBJ2-3, with 9 bases that match TRBD2. Germline V lookup: CDR1 LGHDT, CDR2 YNNKEL (reference sequence). The CDR3 has 14 residues. With V trimmed by 4 bases and J by 4 bases, 3 bases remained unmatched. The CDR3 sequence is CASSRLAGADTQYF. The CDR3 DNA is TGTGCCAGCAGCCGATTAGCGGGAGCAGATACGCAGTATTTT.

This clone was counted a single time. The V gene is TRBV7-8, the J gene TRBJ1-5; D gene ambiguous. The CDR3 loop spans 16 amino acids. CDR1 and CDR2 (germline): SGHVS, FQNEAQ. V lost 1 base and J lost 4, with 14 bases in between. CDR3 sequence reads: CASSLEGQTNNQPQHF. DNA of the CDR3: TGTGCCAGCAGCTTAGAGGGTCAGACTAATAATCAGCCCCAGCATTTT.

The chain carries TRBV29-1 and TRBJ1-3; tentatively, D is TRBD1 (5 bases). Trimming left V 8 bases short and J 0 bases short, with 14 bases between. CDR1 is SQVTM, CDR2 ANQGSEA, per germline. This CDR3 has 14 amino acids. CDR3 protein: CSFRSGASGNTIYF. The CDR3 DNA reads as TGCAGCTTTAGGTCCGGGGCCTCTGGAAACACCATATATTTT.

The V gene is TRBV7-6, the J gene TRBJ2-3, with TRBD1 matching 12 bases. Germline CDR1 and CDR2: SGHVS and FNYEAQ. Trimming removed 3 bases from V and 8 bases from J; junction bases left unmatched: 6. The CDR3 has 15 residues. In DNA form, the CDR3 reads TGTGCCAGCAGCTTGGGACAGGGGGCGAAAGTTACGCAGTATTTT. This codes for CASSLGQGAKVTQYF.

The chain links TRBV6-5 to TRBJ2-4; D unresolved. The V end lost 6 bases, the J end lost 2 bases, and 11 bases lay between the germline ends. The CDR3 is 14 residues long. Germline assignment: CDR1 MNHEY and CDR2 SVGAGI. The chain's CDR3 is CASRGTATKNIQYF. The DNA of the CDR3 is TGTGCCAGCAGGGGTACAGCTACCAAAAACATTCAGTACTTC.

This chain uses TRBV5-4 with TRBJ2-7; 10 bases are shared with TRBD2. Germline trimming cut 0 bases from V and 3 bases from J; bases unmatched to any gene: 12. The CDR3 spans 18 residues. Germline values: CDR1 SGHNT, CDR2 YYREEE (reference sequence). The CDR3 region is CASSLAGGPSGRGYEQYF. The CDR3 DNA sequence: TGTGCCAGCAGCTTGGCGGGGGGTCCTAGCGGGAGAGGCTACGAGCAGTACTTC.

The chain has TRBV11-3 and TRBJ2-2; a possible D gene is TRBD1 (6 bases). V was clipped by 5 bases and J by 5 bases, with 12 bases between them. CDR3 size: 14 residues. Looked up from germline, CDR1 is SGHNT and CDR2 is YENEEA. In DNA, the CDR3 is TGTGCCAGCAGCCTAGGCAGGGGAACCGGGGAGCTGTTTTTT. Translated: CASSLGRGTGELFF.

The genes are TRBV5-1 and TRBJ2-5; 10 bases match TRBD2. The junction had 2 bases not matched to a gene; V was cut back by 2 bases and J by 1 base. The CDR3 covers 15 residues. CDR1 is SGHRS, CDR2 YFSETQ, per germline. CDR3 nucleotide sequence: TGCGCCAGCAGCTTACTAGCGGGGAGCCAAGAGACCCAGTACTTC. Translating gives CASSLLAGSQETQYF. The full variable domain, completed using reference TRBV5-1 and TRBJ2-5, is KAGVTQTPRYLIKTRGQQVTLSCSPISGHRSVSWYQQTPGQGLQFLFEYFSETQRNKGNFPGRFSGRQFSNSRSEMNVSTLELGDSALYLCASSLLAGSQETQYFGPGTRLLVL.

This chain links TRBV5-4 with TRBJ2-5; D unclear. CDR3 length: 13 amino acids. Germline lookup yields CDR1 SGHNT and CDR2 YYREEE (reference sequence). The V gene lost 0 bases and the J gene lost 1 base, with 4 bases spanning the gap. The CDR3 sequence is CASSLGGQETQYF. DNA of the CDR3: TGTGCCAGCAGCTTGGGCGGCCAAGAGACCCAGTACTTC.

The V gene is TRBV6-1, the J gene TRBJ1-5; D is possibly TRBD1 (6 bases). V dropped 1 base and J dropped 9 bases, with 10 bases sitting between them. Germline lookup yields CDR1 MNHNS and CDR2 SASEGT. The CDR3 extends over 13 amino acids. CDR3 residues: CASSEDRARPQHF. For the CDR3, the DNA is TGTGCCAGCAGTGAAGACAGGGCGAGGCCCCAGCATTTT.

The chain employs TRBV5-1 and TRBJ2-3, with D possibly TRBD1 on 5 matching bases. From germline, CDR1 is SGHRS and CDR2 YFSETQ. V was clipped by 0 bases and J by 4 bases, with 15 bases between them. The CDR3 has 16 amino acids. Here the CDR3 reads CASSLGGAQRSDTQYF. The CDR3 DNA reads TGCGCCAGCAGCTTGGGTGGGGCTCAGCGTTCAGATACGCAGTATTTT.